This record looks at one TCR beta chain sequence and its context. The antigen remains unidentified. The entry originates in a study of cytomegalovirus exposure and HLA in healthy donors. The study ran its PCR with 60 Vbeta and 13 Jbeta primers. The repertoire was sequenced with immunoSEQ multiplex PCR; TCRdb's copy has only in-frame clones and lacks some. This table holds around 180,000 clones, roughly three quarters found once. General study points: The productive fraction for most TCR beta V segments was about 87% or about 30% in an earlier analysis. The majority of TCR sequences were rare, yet some public TCRs appeared in many donors.

Looked up from germline, CDR1 is SEHNR and CDR2 is FQNEAQ (reference sequence). The ends were cut back, 5 bases at V and 3 bases at J, with 10 bases in the middle. The CDR3 is made up of 13 amino acids. Sequencing input: PBMCs. The sequence was obtained from a woman in her forties or fifties in good health and CMV-seronegative. The rearrangement links TRBV7-9 to TRBJ1-2; tentatively, D is TRBD1 (6 bases). The CDR3 loop is CASSQNRDYGYTF. The CDR3 DNA reads TGTGCCAGCAGCCAGAACAGGGACTATGGCTACACCTTC.